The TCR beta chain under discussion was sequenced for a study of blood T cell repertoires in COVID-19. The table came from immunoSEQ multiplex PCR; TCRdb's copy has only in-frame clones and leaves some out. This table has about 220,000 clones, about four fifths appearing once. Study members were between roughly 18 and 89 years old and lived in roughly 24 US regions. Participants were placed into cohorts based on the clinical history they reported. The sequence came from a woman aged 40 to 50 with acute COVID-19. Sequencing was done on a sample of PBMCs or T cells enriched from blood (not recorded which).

CDR3 residues: CASSLLAGGALVTDTQYF. CDR3 sequence (DNA): TGCGCCAGCAGCCTCCTAGCGGGGGGGGCGTTAGTCACAGATACGCAGTATTTT. The chain uses TRBV5-1 and TRBJ2-3, with 12 bases fitting TRBD2. The CDR3 length is 18 residues. Germline lookup yields CDR1 SGHRS and CDR2 YFSETQ. Trimming took 4 bases from V and 2 from J; bases not matched to a gene: 11. Filled out from reference TRBV5-1 and TRBJ2-3, the complete variable domain reads KAGVTQTPRYLIKTRGQQVTLSCSPISGHRSVSWYQQTPGQGLQFLFEYFSETQRNKGNFPGRFSGRQFSNSRSEMNVSTLELGDSALYLCASSLLAGGALVTDTQYFGPGTRLTVL.